The entry below describes one TCR beta chain. Its antigen remains unknown. The sample is drawn from a study of B cell selection in AIRE deficiency. Produced via immunoSEQ multiplex PCR; TCRdb's table is partial and in-frame only. In the table there are under 30,000 clones, nearly 97% of which are singletons. V lost 0 bases to trimming and J lost 4 bases; unmatched junction nucleotides: 8. The CDR3 has 18 amino acids. CDR1 and CDR2 (germline): SNHLY, FYNNEI. Whole-study results and caveats: About 33% of healthy-donor shared Treg TCRbeta sequences appeared in patient Tconv cells.

The sorted conventional CD4 T cells were gated as CD4+CD127+. The chain uses TRBV2 and TRBJ2-3; 12 bases align to TRBD2. Sequenced input: CD4+CD127+ conventional T cells sorted from PBMCs. This receptor was obtained from a human donor in good health. The CDR3 DNA is TGTGCCAGCAGTGAAGCGCGTGCTAGCGGGGGGGCCCCAGATACGCAGTATTTT. It codes for CASSEARASGGAPDTQYF.